This T cell receptor beta chain originates from a study of T cell responses to AZD1222 COVID-19 vaccine. The assay was immunoSEQ multiplex PCR, and TCRdb's table has in-frame clones only and misses some. Altogether some 110,000 clones are present, about 88% being singletons, with the ten largest covering under 4.5%. The sequence was collected from an adult in good health. This specimen was peripheral blood, taken on day 0 of AZD1222 vaccination.

CDR3 bases: TGTGCCAGCAGCCTACCCGGTGGGTCTGGCTACACCTTC. Its protein is CASSLPGGSGYTF. The chain has TRBV9 and TRBJ1-2; no clear D gene. V lost 4 bases, J lost 7 bases, and 14 bases lay in between. The CDR3 has 13 amino acids. Germline V gene data show CDR1 as SGDLS and CDR2 as YYNGEE.